This note documents a single T cell receptor beta chain sequence. This entry belongs to a study of blood T cell repertoires in COVID-19. Produced via immunoSEQ multiplex PCR; TCRdb's table is partial and in-frame only. The repertoire consists of some 91,000 clones, with over 65% occurring once and the leading ten covering over 9.5%. Material: peripheral blood. This clonotype was obtained from a human donor in a cohort sampled during active COVID-19.

The CDR3 bases are TGTGCCAGCAGACCCGAGCTAGCGGGAGGAGAGACCCAGTACTTC. Its translation is CASRPELAGGETQYF. The V gene is TRBV28, the J gene TRBJ2-5, with TRBD2 matching 11 bases. Germline V lookup: CDR1 MDHEN, CDR2 SYDVKM. This CDR3 has 15 amino acids. J gave up 4 bases and V 6 bases, and 7 bases lay outside the gene matches.